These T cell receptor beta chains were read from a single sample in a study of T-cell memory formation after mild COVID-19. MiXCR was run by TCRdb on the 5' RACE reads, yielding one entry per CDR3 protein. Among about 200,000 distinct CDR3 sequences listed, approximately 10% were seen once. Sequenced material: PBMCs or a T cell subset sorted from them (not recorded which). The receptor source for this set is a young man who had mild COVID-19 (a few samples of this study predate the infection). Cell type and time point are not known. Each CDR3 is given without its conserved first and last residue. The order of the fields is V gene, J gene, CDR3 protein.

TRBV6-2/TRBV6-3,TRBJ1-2,ASRNPPGDRYT
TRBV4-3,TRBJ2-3,ASSQSSLRDTQY
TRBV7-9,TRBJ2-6,ASSLNSQGPGANVLT
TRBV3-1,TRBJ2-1,ASSQGRTSGGAQF
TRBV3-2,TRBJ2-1,ASSPQRQSSYNEQF
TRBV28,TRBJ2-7,ASSLVGKPYEQY
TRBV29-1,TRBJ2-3,SVEPQGVGDTQY
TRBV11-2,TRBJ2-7,ASSVDRDHEQY
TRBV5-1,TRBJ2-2,ASSLVASDTGELF
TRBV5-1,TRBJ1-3,ASSRAPAQTGNTIY